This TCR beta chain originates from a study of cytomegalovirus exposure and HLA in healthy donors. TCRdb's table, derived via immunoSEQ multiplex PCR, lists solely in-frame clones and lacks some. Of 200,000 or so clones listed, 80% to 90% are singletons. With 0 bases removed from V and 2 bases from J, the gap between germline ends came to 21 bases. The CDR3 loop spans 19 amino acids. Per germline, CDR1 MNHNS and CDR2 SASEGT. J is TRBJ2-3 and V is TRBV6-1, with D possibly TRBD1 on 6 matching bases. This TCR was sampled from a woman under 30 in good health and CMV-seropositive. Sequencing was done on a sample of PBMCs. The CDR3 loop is CASSEAPVGWDIITDTQYF. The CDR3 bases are TGTGCCAGCAGTGAAGCTCCCGTTGGGTGGGACATTATCACAGATACGCAGTATTTT.